The T cell receptor (beta chain) under discussion was sequenced for a study of blood T cell repertoires in COVID-19. The method was immunoSEQ multiplex PCR; TCRdb's version includes in-frame clones alone and lacks a portion of them. The table has hundreds of thousands of clones, 89% seen once. Per the germline V gene, CDR1 is SQVTM and CDR2 is ANQGSEA. The CDR3 loop spans 11 amino acids. V was pared by 3 bases and J by 7 bases, with 10 bases between. V is TRBV29-1 and J is TRBJ2-7; D is unresolved. Sequencing was carried out using PBMCs or T cells enriched from blood (not recorded which). The sequence was obtained from a middle-aged woman who had recovered from COVID-19. DNA of the CDR3: TGCAGCGTTGAGCCCCCCCGGGAGCAGTACTTC. As protein: CSVEPPREQYF.